This paragraph covers one T cell receptor (beta chain) sequence. V was trimmed by 7 bases and J by 3 bases, leaving 24 bases between them. Germline-derived CDR1 and CDR2 are SGHRS and YFSETQ. This CDR3 has 17 residues. Using its own MiXCR run on the 5' RACE reads, TCRdb lists one record per CDR3 protein. This sample has more than 40,000 distinct CDR3 sequences, with roughly 19% found just once. These data come from a study of chronic HIV infection and antiretroviral therapy. The sequenced sample consisted of peripheral blood. The J gene is TRBJ2-3, the V gene TRBV5-1; the D gene is possibly TRBD2 (6 bases). This receptor was identified in an adult who had HIV and had not received antiretroviral therapy, or was an uninfected healthy control (not recorded which). Here the CDR3 reads CASVPGGGWGETDTQYF. Here the CDR3 DNA reads TGCGCCAGCGTACCCGGGGGAGGATGGGGCGAGACAGATACGCAGTATTTT.